Listed below are T cell receptor beta chains from one sample, sequenced in a study of T cell responses to AZD1222 COVID-19 vaccine. Profiled with immunoSEQ multiplex PCR; TCRdb holds only in-frame clones, not every one. The table lists fewer than 200,000 clones, 92% of them singletons. The sequences come from peripheral blood, collected on day 0 of AZD1222 vaccination. The origin of the receptors is an adult in good health. The CDR3 runs from the conserved cysteine through the conserved F or W. The D gene is left open where the match is weak. Not every row has a clone size; where given, it reads once, few, many or a size class.

V,J,size,D,CDR3,DNA
TRBV11-2,TRBJ2-5,NA,TRBD2,CASSLGGTSALETQYF,TGTGCCAGCAGCTTAGGTGGGACTAGCGCTCTGGAGACCCAGTACTTC
TRBV20-1,TRBJ1-1,NA,NA,CSASWVRENTEAFF,TGCAGTGCTAGTTGGGTCAGGGAAAACACTGAAGCTTTCTTT
TRBV28,TRBJ1-1,few,NA,CASSSIIGTEAFF,TGTGCCAGCAGTTCCATAATTGGCACTGAAGCTTTCTTT
TRBV28,TRBJ2-3,NA,NA,CASSSDTDTQYF,TGTGCCAGCAGTTCGGACACAGATACGCAGTATTTT
TRBV29-1,TRBJ2-2,once,TRBD2,CSVFGTSVTGELFF,TGCAGCGTTTTTGGGACTAGCGTCACCGGGGAGCTGTTTTTT
TRBV6-5,TRBJ1-4,NA,NA,CASSPPGFGSEKLFF,TGTGCCAGCAGTCCTCCGGGCTTCGGGAGTGAAAAACTGTTTTTT
TRBV2,TRBJ1-5,NA,TRBD1,CASAGQGQSNQPQHF,TGTGCCAGCGCAGGACAGGGCCAAAGCAATCAGCCCCAGCATTTT
TRBV21-1,TRBJ2-7,NA,NA,CASSKEPQDLYEQYF,TGTGCCAGCAGCAAAGAACCACAGGACCTCTACGAGCAGTACTTC
TRBV10-3,TRBJ1-3,NA,NA,CAISESHAGNTIYF,TGTGCCATCAGTGAGAGTCACGCCGGAAACACCATATATTTT
TRBV5-4,TRBJ1-1,NA,TRBD1,CASKTGVNTEAFF,TGTGCCAGCAAGACAGGGGTGAACACTGAAGCTTTCTTT
TRBV9,TRBJ2-7,NA,NA,CASSLQGGLGEQYF,TGTGCCAGCAGCCTCCAGGGGGGGCTAGGGGAGCAGTACTTC
TRBV28,TRBJ1-2,NA,NA,CASSPRGNYGYTF,TGTGCCAGCAGCCCCAGGGGTAACTATGGCTACACCTTC
TRBV19,TRBJ1-6,NA,NA,CASSTGTSSLISGSPLHF,TGTGCCAGTAGTACCGGGACATCGAGTTTAATTTCCGGCTCACCCCTCCACTTT
TRBV10-3,TRBJ1-2,NA,NA,CAISEGLQPNYGYTF,TGTGCCATCAGCGAGGGGCTTCAACCTAACTATGGCTACACCTTC
TRBV10-3,TRBJ1-5,NA,NA,CAISELGGNQPQHF,TGTGCCATCAGTGAACTCGGGGGCAATCAGCCCCAGCATTTT
TRBV19,TRBJ2-1,NA,NA,CASSVGPSYNEQFF,TGTGCCAGTAGTGTTGGGCCTTCCTACAATGAGCAGTTCTTC
TRBV5-4,TRBJ2-7,NA,TRBD2,CASSLSGGASILEQYF,TGTGCCAGCAGCCTTAGCGGGGGGGCCAGTATTCTCGAGCAGTACTTC
TRBV7-7,TRBJ2-3,NA,TRBD2,CASSLAGGPGDTQYF,TGTGCCAGCAGTCTAGCGGGGGGGCCGGGGGATACGCAGTATTTT
TRBV12-3/TRBV12-4,TRBJ2-3,NA,NA,CASSLVVDTQYF,TGTGCCAGCAGTTTGGTGGTAGATACGCAGTATTTT
TRBV9,TRBJ1-2,NA,NA,CASGGSNSNYGYTF,TGTGCCTCGGGGGGGTCTAATTCCAACTATGGCTACACCTTC
TRBV18,TRBJ1-4,NA,NA,CASSPTPDSLPTNEKLFF,TGTGCCAGCTCCCCGACCCCGGACAGCTTACCAACTAATGAAAAACTGTTTTTT